This entry lists 16 T cell receptor beta chains sequenced from one sample in a study of neurological immune-mediated disorders. TCRdb processed the 5' RACE reads anew with MiXCR; each CDR3 protein has one entry. In the table there are about 90,000 distinct CDR3 sequences, roughly an eighth of which are singletons. The time point here: longitudinal time-point 2. The sequencing input was PBMCs. These receptor sequences come from a female donor with HTLV-1-associated myelopathy (HAM/TSP).

This clonotype was recorded many times. The rearrangement uses TRBV5-1 and TRBJ1-4; 9 bases fit TRBD1. This CDR3 spans 15 amino acids. The J segment lost 4 bases and the V segment lost 4 bases, leaving 5 bases of the junction unmatched. Germline values: CDR1 SGHRS, CDR2 YFSETQ. CDR3 residues: CASSTRTGVNEKLFF. CDR3 bases: TGCGCCAGCAGCACCCGGACAGGGGTTAATGAAAAACTGTTTTTT.

There are many counts of this clonotype. The chain employs TRBV4-1 and TRBJ1-2; no clear D gene. CDR1 MGHRA and CDR2 YSYEKL come from the germline V gene. This CDR3 is 14 amino acids long. Between the trimmed V and J ends, which lost 0 bases and 5 bases, there was a span of 10 bases. CDR3 sequence: CASSQDPTDYGYTF. The DNA of the CDR3 is TGCGCCAGCAGCCAAGACCCGACGGATTATGGCTACACCTTC.

This clonotype has ten or more counts. The chain carries TRBV25-1 and TRBJ2-5; D is possibly TRBD1 or TRBD2 (5 bases each). V lost 1 base and J 3 bases, leaving 9 bases between the germline ends. Looked up from germline, CDR1 is MGHDK and CDR2 is SYGVNS. The CDR3 is made up of 14 amino acids. The CDR3 spells CASSEWRGEETQYF. The CDR3 DNA sequence: TGTGCCAGCAGTGAATGGAGAGGGGAAGAGACCCAGTACTTC.

This clonotype was detected ten times or more. The rearrangement links TRBV4-2 to TRBJ1-4; possible D gene TRBD1, 5 bases. Germline V gives CDR1 LGHNA, CDR2 YNFKEQ. The CDR3 is 16 amino acids. Trimming removed 3 bases at V and 6 bases at J, with 17 bases between. CDR3 nucleotide sequence: TGTGCCAGCAGCCACCCCGGTGGGTCCAGGGATGAAAAACTGTTTTTT. The encoded protein is CASSHPGGSRDEKLFF.

This clonotype was detected many times. The V and J genes are TRBV28 and TRBJ2-7, with TRBD1 matching 10 bases. CDR1 is MDHEN, CDR2 SYDVKM, per germline. CDR3 size: 15 residues. Trimming at V came to 5 bases and at J to 2 bases, leaving 6 bases not matched to a gene. This CDR3 reads CASSQPGQGPYEQYF. The CDR3 nucleotides read TGTGCCAGCAGTCAGCCGGGACAGGGGCCCTACGAGCAGTACTTC.

This clonotype was counted a few times. The J gene is TRBJ2-3, the V gene TRBV29-1, with D possibly matching TRBD1 (5 bases). CDR1 is SQVTM, CDR2 ANQGSEA, per germline. Trimming left V 7 bases short and J 1 base short, with 9 bases between. CDR3 size: 12 residues. CDR3 sequence reads: CSAKGGTDTQYF. The CDR3 DNA reads as TGCAGCGCAAAAGGGGGCACAGATACGCAGTATTTT.

This clonotype was detected many times. The chain has TRBV9 and TRBJ2-1; TRBD1 matches 7 bases. Germline-derived CDR1 and CDR2 are SGDLS and YYNGEE. This CDR3 has 16 residues. Unmatched junction bases numbered 5, after V lost 0 bases and J lost 2 bases. The CDR3 loop reads CASSVEEGATYNEQFF. The CDR3 coding sequence is TGTGCCAGCAGCGTAGAAGAGGGGGCCACCTACAATGAGCAGTTCTTC.

The V call is TRBV6-1, the J call TRBJ1-4, with D maybe TRBD1 (6 bases). From germline, CDR1 is MNHNS and CDR2 SASEGT. The V end was cut by 6 bases, the J end by 3 bases, with 11 bases between. The CDR3 length is 14 residues. This CDR3 is CASSPGHANEKLFF. CDR3 coding DNA: TGTGCCAGCAGCCCGGGACATGCTAATGAAAAACTGTTTTTT.

This clonotype was detected many times. V gene TRBV20-1 combines with J gene TRBJ2-7, with 10 bases aligning to TRBD2. Germline V gene lookup returns CDR1 DFQATT and CDR2 SNEGSKA (reference sequence). Trimming took 4 bases from V and 6 from J; bases not matched to a gene: 6. This CDR3 has 13 residues. CDR3 sequence reads: CSAKSGGAVEQYF. The CDR3 coding sequence is TGCAGTGCTAAAAGCGGGGGGGCTGTCGAGCAGTACTTC.

This clonotype was counted at least ten times. The chain couples TRBV7-9 to TRBJ2-5; D is perhaps TRBD2 (5 bases). Germline V gene lookup returns CDR1 SEHNR and CDR2 FQNEAQ (reference sequence). Trimming shortened V by 1 base and J by 5 bases, and 14 bases separated the two germline ends. The CDR3 covers 15 residues. CDR3 amino acids: CASSLVGPRGETQYF. In nucleotides, the CDR3 is TGTGCCAGCAGCTTAGTAGGGCCGAGAGGGGAGACCCAGTACTTC.

This clonotype has at least ten counts. The rearrangement links TRBV18 to TRBJ2-5; 8 nucleotides line up with TRBD1. The CDR3 sequence is 14 residues long. Unmatched junction bases numbered 2, after V lost 4 bases and J lost 1 base. Germline CDR1 and CDR2: KGHSH and LQKENI. For the CDR3, the DNA is TGTGCCAGCTCACGCGGACAGGGCCAAGAGACCCAGTACTTC. Translating it yields CASSRGQGQETQYF.

A note on this clonotype: This may stem from a read error, because a much larger clone lies one nucleotide away. The chain joins TRBV2 to TRBJ2-3; 9 bases align to TRBD2. CDR1 is SNHLY, CDR2 FYNNEI, per germline. The CDR3 is made up of 15 amino acids. Germline trimming cut 6 bases from V and 4 bases from J; bases unmatched to any gene: 8. CDR3 in DNA: TGTGCCAGCAGCTTTGCGGGGGGGCGGGCAGATACGCAGTATTTT. Protein product: CASSFAGGRADTQYF.

This clonotype occurred many times. This chain joins TRBV5-1 and TRBJ2-3; a weak D match, TRBD2 (6 bases). V dropped 5 bases and J dropped 2 bases, with 18 bases sitting between them. Germline CDR1 and CDR2: SGHRS and YFSETQ. The CDR3 sequence is 16 residues long. The CDR3: CASSSQQGGDTDTQYF. CDR3 in DNA: TGCGCCAGCAGTTCCCAGCAGGGAGGAGACACAGATACGCAGTATTTT. The full variable domain, its missing parts supplied by reference TRBV5-1 and TRBJ2-3, is KAGVTQTPRYLIKTRGQQVTLSCSPISGHRSVSWYQQTPGQGLQFLFEYFSETQRNKGNFPGRFSGRQFSNSRSEMNVSTLELGDSALYLCASSSQQGGDTDTQYFGPGTRLTVL.

This clonotype was seen at least ten times. This chain uses TRBV7-9 with TRBJ2-2, with D hard to call. Germline V gene lookup returns CDR1 SEHNR and CDR2 FQNEAQ (reference sequence). The CDR3 length is 13 residues. Trimming removed 4 bases from V and 7 bases from J, with 10 bases in between. CDR3 nucleotides: TGTGCCAGCAGCTCCGAACACGGCGGGGAGCTGTTTTTT. It specifies CASSSEHGGELFF.

In this sample, this clonotype turned up many times. The chain has TRBV7-8 and TRBJ1-5, with D hard to call. The V end lost 1 base, the J end lost 1 base, and 8 bases lay between the germline ends. Germline CDR1 and CDR2: SGHVS and FQNEAQ. The CDR3 runs to 15 residues. The CDR3 sequence is CASSLEGASNQPQHF. In DNA form, the CDR3 reads TGTGCCAGCAGCTTAGAGGGTGCGAGCAATCAGCCCCAGCATTTT.

This clonotype was recorded at least ten times. J is TRBJ2-4 and V is TRBV5-6; D ambiguous. The germline gives CDR1 SGHDT, CDR2 YYEEEE. Trimming removed 1 base from V and 1 base from J, with 12 bases in between. The CDR3 consists of 16 residues. CDR3 region: CASSLSGWVAKNIQYF. In DNA form, the CDR3 reads TGTGCCAGCAGCTTGTCCGGGTGGGTGGCCAAAAACATTCAGTACTTC.